This TCR beta chain comes out of a study of beta chain features in type 1 diabetes. Whole-study results and caveats: Among all four CD4+ subsets, Type 1 diabetes patients had TCRB CDR3s that were moderately but significantly shorter.

Turning to this clone: Its specificity is unknown.

TCRB transcripts that were expressed got sequenced, as all of the isolated RNA had been reverse transcribed. Only in-frame clones appear in the TCRdb table, and some are missing; sequencing was by immunoSEQ multiplex PCR. The table has 100,000 to 150,000 clones, roughly 17% seen once; the top ten hold approximately 2.5%. A CD45RO/CCR7/CD25/CD127/CD95/CD27 panel sorted naive, central memory, regulatory and stem cell-like memory CD4+ cells. Per the germline V gene, CDR1 is GTSNPN and CDR2 is SVGIG (reference sequence). The CDR3 runs 15 residues. V was pared by 5 bases and J by 3 bases, with 9 bases of the junction left unmatched.

Sequenced input: central memory CD4+ T cells from blood. The receptor comes from a man younger than 30 with type 1 diabetes. This chain uses TRBV30 with TRBJ2-3, with 9 positions matching TRBD2. CDR3: CAWSLSGSWTDTQYF. The CDR3 coding sequence is TGTGCCTGGTCCCTTAGCGGGAGTTGGACAGATACGCAGTATTTT.